This T cell receptor (beta chain) was found in a study of neurological immune-mediated disorders. Looking at the study overall: Within the group of approximately 35 multiple sclerosis patients, about 30 were relapsing-remitting, while 3 were secondary progressive. Study-level results: Phylogenetic grouping assigned the repertoires of 18 of 34 multiple sclerosis patients to a single cluster of related CDR3 sequences. This cluster may be a repertoire-level signature. The absence of any CDR3 amino acid sequence shared by expanded clones across subjects suggests that repertoires were private in all groups.

The CDR3 has 15 amino acids. Germline trimming cut 2 bases from V and 6 bases from J; bases unmatched to any gene: 6. Germline CDR1 SGHVS, CDR2 FNYEAQ. TCRdb processed the 5' RACE reads anew with MiXCR; each CDR3 protein has one entry. The sample yields 50,000 to 60,000 distinct CDR3 sequences, about 4.2% seen once. This clonotype has a count of ten or more. What it binds is not known. Sequences were obtained from CD4+ T cells from blood. The receptor was derived from a woman aged 35 to 49 with multiple sclerosis. The chain uses TRBV7-6 and TRBJ2-7, with 11 bases matching TRBD1. The CDR3 DNA reads TGTGCCAGCAGCTTAACCGGACAGGGGGCAGGCGAGCAGTACTTC. Its protein is CASSLTGQGAGEQYF.